This entry lists 18 T cell receptor beta chains sequenced from one sample in a study of graft-versus-host responses after intestinal transplantation. Libraries were prepared by immunoSEQ multiplex PCR; TCRdb keeps only in-frame clonotypes and omits some of them. The table shows 75,000 to 100,000 clones, with approximately 90% occurring only once. This material consisted of PBMCs, taken 450 to 460 days after intestinal transplant. Receptor source: a human patient who received an intestinal transplant, so some T cells may come from the graft donor.

This rearrangement joins TRBV4-1 to TRBJ1-1; D is uncertain. CDR1 is MGHRA and CDR2 is YSYEKL in the germline V gene. The CDR3 sequence is 16 residues long. V was shortened by 3 bases and J by 1 base, with 15 bases between the two germline ends. CDR3 nucleotide sequence: TGCGCCAGCAGCCAGCCGGGCCCGGGTACGAACACTGAAGCTTTCTTT. Its protein is CASSQPGPGTNTEAFF.

A word on this clone: Within the sample, other DNA sequences also encode this same CDR3. The chain links TRBV5-1 to TRBJ2-7, with D unresolved. Germline CDR1 SGHRS, CDR2 YFSETQ. CDR3 length: 12 amino acids. Trimming stripped 0 bases from V and 4 bases from J, with 5 bases between. The CDR3 nucleotides are TGCGCCAGCAGCTTGGGCGGTTACGAGCAGTACTTC. It codes for CASSLGGYEQYF.

V gene TRBV27 combines with J gene TRBJ1-2; D unresolved. Looked up from germline, CDR1 is MNHEY and CDR2 is SMNVEV (reference sequence). CDR3 length: 15 amino acids. V was clipped by 6 bases and J by 3 bases, with 17 bases between them. CDR3 bases: TGTGCCAGCAGCTTCCTCCCCGGAGGGCACTATGGCTACACCTTC. Translating it yields CASSFLPGGHYGYTF.

This clone was seen only once. V usage is TRBV27 and J usage is TRBJ1-3; D possibly corresponds to TRBD1 (5 bases). The CDR3 spans 15 residues. V was clipped by 0 bases and J by 7 bases, with 13 bases between them. Germline CDR1 MNHEY, CDR2 SMNVEV (reference sequence). CDR3 residues: CASSLSGVGWNTIYF. The CDR3 region has the DNA TGTGCCAGCAGTTTATCGGGGGTAGGGTGGAACACCATATATTTT.

The J gene is TRBJ1-2, the V gene TRBV19; 7 bases are a match to TRBD1. V shed 3 bases and J 6 bases; nucleotides not matched to a gene: 10. Germline CDR1 is LNHDA and CDR2 is SQIVND (reference sequence). CDR3 length: 15 amino acids. DNA for the CDR3: TGTGCCAGTAGTATGGCAGGGGAGGGGGCAAATGGCTACACCTTC. The encoded protein is CASSMAGEGANGYTF.

This chain uses TRBV18 with TRBJ2-7, with 8 nucleotides matching TRBD2. The DNA end is more similar to TRBJ2-5, so the J call may be wrong. This CDR3 has 12 residues. The germline gives CDR1 KGHSH, CDR2 LQKENI. CDR3 residues: CASQGTRGTQYF. The CDR3 DNA follows: TGTGCCAGCCAGGGGACTAGGGGGACCCAGTACTTC.

This sequence joins TRBV6-5 and TRBJ1-2, with 9 nucleotides matching TRBD1. This CDR3 comprises 13 residues. Germline V lookup: CDR1 MNHEY, CDR2 SVGAGI. The ends lost 6 bases at V and 7 bases at J; junction bases unmatched: 6. CDR3 residues: CASSYDRGFGYTF. The CDR3 coding sequence is TGTGCCAGCAGCTACGACAGGGGGTTTGGCTACACCTTC.

The chain combines TRBV7-9 with TRBJ1-1, with D perhaps TRBD1 (5 bases). Deletions cut 5 bases from V and 3 bases from J, with 13 bases between. The CDR3 has 14 amino acids. Looked up from germline, CDR1 is SEHNR and CDR2 is FQNEAQ (reference sequence). The CDR3 bases are TGTGCCAGCAGCCCACGCGGGGGGGACACTGAAGCTTTCTTT. This codes for CASSPRGGDTEAFF.

The V gene is TRBV5-1, the J gene TRBJ1-2, with TRBD1 matching 9 bases. The germline V gene encodes CDR1 SGHRS and CDR2 YFSETQ. The CDR3 is made up of 12 amino acids. V shed 4 bases, J shed 10 bases, and the junction held 5 bases outside the gene matches. CDR3 DNA sequence: TGCGCCAGCAGCCGGGACAGGGAGACCTACACCTTC. It encodes CASSRDRETYTF. Together with reference TRBV5-1 and TRBJ1-2, the CDR3 gives the full variable domain: KAGVTQTPRYLIKTRGQQVTLSCSPISGHRSVSWYQQTPGQGLQFLFEYFSETQRNKGNFPGRFSGRQFSNSRSEMNVSTLELGDSALYLCASSRDRETYTFGSGTRLTVV.

The chain is built from TRBV10-1 and TRBJ2-4, with 7 nucleotides matching TRBD2. V lost 4 bases to trimming and J lost 0 bases; unmatched junction nucleotides: 6. The CDR3 runs to 16 residues. Germline V gene lookup returns CDR1 WNHNN and CDR2 SYGVQD (reference sequence). DNA of the CDR3: TGCGCCAGCAGTGTTTGGCGGGGGTTAGCCAAAAACATTCAGTACTTC. This sequence encodes CASSVWRGLAKNIQYF.

This chain connects TRBV27 to TRBJ2-3; 9 nucleotides match TRBD2. V gave up 8 bases and J gave up 5 bases; unmatched junction bases: 8. CDR1 is MNHEY, CDR2 SMNVEV, per germline (reference sequence). This CDR3 has 14 amino acids. The chain's CDR3 is CASGPLAGRDTQYF. The CDR3 coding sequence is TGTGCCAGCGGGCCGCTAGCGGGGAGAGATACGCAGTATTTT.

This clone appeared a single time. The chain employs TRBV7-6 and TRBJ1-3; D remains unclear. CDR3 length: 15 amino acids. V lost 0 bases, J lost 4 bases, and 10 bases lay in between. Germline V lookup: CDR1 SGHVS, CDR2 FNYEAQ. CDR3 nucleotide sequence: TGTGCCAGCAGCTTAGCGCACGGGTCGGGAAACACCATATATTTT. It specifies CASSLAHGSGNTIYF.

This chain links TRBV5-1 with TRBJ1-1; no firm D call. The CDR3 spans 14 residues. V lost 4 bases to trimming and J lost 4 bases, with 14 bases between them. The germline V gene encodes CDR1 SGHRS and CDR2 YFSETQ. CDR3: CASSRTTVATEAFF. CDR3 sequence (DNA): TGCGCCAGCAGCCGTACCACAGTTGCCACTGAAGCTTTCTTT.

J is TRBJ1-3 and V is TRBV6-5; the match to TRBD1 covers 7 bases. The length of the CDR3 is 14 residues. Germline V gene sequence: CDR1 MNHEY, CDR2 SVGAGI. V shed 4 bases, J shed 0 bases, and the junction held 0 bases outside the gene matches. The CDR3 bases are TGTGCCAGCAGTTCAGGGGGCTCTGGAAACACCATATATTTT. The encoded protein is CASSSGGSGNTIYF.

The chain is built from TRBV7-8 and TRBJ1-6; 8 bases agree with TRBD1. Trimming cost V 5 bases and J 10 bases; bases outside gene matches: 13. The CDR3 has 16 residues. Germline V lookup: CDR1 SGHVS, CDR2 FQNEAQ. The CDR3 region is CASSPEGGGDRSPLHF. CDR3 DNA sequence: TGTGCCAGCAGCCCCGAGGGGGGAGGGGACAGGTCACCCCTCCACTTT.

The chain couples TRBV11-3 to TRBJ1-1; D call uncertain. There are 13 residues in the CDR3. The V gene's germline CDR1 is SGHNT and CDR2 YENEEA. The V end lost 5 bases, the J end lost 5 bases, and 12 bases lay between the germline ends. CDR3 residues: CASSKGGGTEAFF. The CDR3 DNA follows: TGTGCCAGCAGCAAGGGTGGCGGGACTGAAGCTTTCTTT.

This sequence joins TRBV19 and TRBJ1-2; D gene unclear. V was shortened by 1 base and J by 2 bases, with 5 bases between the two germline ends. The CDR3 is made up of 13 amino acids. The germline V gene has CDR1 LNHDA and CDR2 SQIVND (reference sequence). The CDR3 is CASSIVGNYGYTF. The CDR3 DNA sequence: TGTGCCAGTAGTATAGTTGGGAACTATGGCTACACCTTC.

This clone has just one count. This chain joins TRBV6-1 and TRBJ2-7; either TRBD1 or TRBD2 may fit D (5 bases each). This CDR3 region has 14 residues. Germline V lookup: CDR1 MNHNS, CDR2 SASEGT. The V end lost 1 base, the J end lost 7 bases, and 14 bases lay between the germline ends. In nucleotides, the CDR3 is TGTGCCAGCAGTGAAGGGGACGGCAACAAGGAGCAGTACTTC. Its protein product is CASSEGDGNKEQYF.